This T cell receptor beta chain is drawn from a study of T-cell memory formation after mild COVID-19. Study-level points and caveats: Pre-infection memory showed some responding clones, and this suggested that cross-reactive memory joined. Contracting clones, day 15 to 85, had balanced CD4/CD8, and later expanders favored CD4+.

This clonotype appeared a few times. Its antigen is undetermined. Constant-segment primers served in 5'RACE that generated TCR alpha and TCR beta cDNA libraries bearing sample barcodes and UMIs. TCRdb re-called the 5' RACE reads with MiXCR, one entry per CDR3 protein. The sample has some 300,000 distinct CDR3 sequences, 20% to 25% seen once. Per germline, CDR1 DFQATT and CDR2 SNEGSKA (reference sequence). The CDR3 is 14 residues long. V lost 5 bases, J lost 6 bases, and 10 bases stayed unmatched. The specimen sequenced was PBMCs or a T cell subset sorted from them (not recorded which). The clonotype was recovered from a man between 18 and 29 years old who had mild COVID-19 (a few samples of this study predate the infection). Cell type and time point are not known. The chain couples TRBV20-1 to TRBJ2-7; the match to TRBD2 covers 10 bases. CDR3 residues: CSAEVLAGAGEQYF. CDR3 nucleotides: TGCAGTGCTGAAGTTCTAGCGGGGGCGGGCGAGCAGTACTTC.